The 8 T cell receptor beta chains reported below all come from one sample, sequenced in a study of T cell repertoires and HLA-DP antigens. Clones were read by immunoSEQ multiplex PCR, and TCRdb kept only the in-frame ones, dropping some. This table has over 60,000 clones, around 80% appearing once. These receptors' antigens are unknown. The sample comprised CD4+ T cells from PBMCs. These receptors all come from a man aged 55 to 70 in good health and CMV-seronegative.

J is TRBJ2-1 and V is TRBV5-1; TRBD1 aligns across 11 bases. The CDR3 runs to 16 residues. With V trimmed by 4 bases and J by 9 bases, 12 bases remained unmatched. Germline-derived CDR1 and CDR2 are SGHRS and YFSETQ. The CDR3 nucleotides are TGCGCCAGCAGCACCGGGACAGGGGGTTCAATGGCTGAGCAGTTCTTC. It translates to CASSTGTGGSMAEQFF.

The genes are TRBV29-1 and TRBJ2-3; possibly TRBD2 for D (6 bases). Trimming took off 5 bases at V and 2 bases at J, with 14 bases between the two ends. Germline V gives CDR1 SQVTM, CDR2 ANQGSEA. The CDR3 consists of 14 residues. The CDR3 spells CSVRRGETTDTQYF. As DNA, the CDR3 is TGCAGCGTTCGACGCGGGGAGACCACAGATACGCAGTATTTT.

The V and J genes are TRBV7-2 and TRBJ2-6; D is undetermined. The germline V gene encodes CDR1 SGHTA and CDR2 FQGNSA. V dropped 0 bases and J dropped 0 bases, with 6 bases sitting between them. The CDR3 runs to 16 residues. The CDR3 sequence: CASSLAPNSGANVLTF. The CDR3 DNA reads TGTGCCAGCAGCTTAGCCCCCAACTCTGGGGCCAACGTCCTGACTTTC.

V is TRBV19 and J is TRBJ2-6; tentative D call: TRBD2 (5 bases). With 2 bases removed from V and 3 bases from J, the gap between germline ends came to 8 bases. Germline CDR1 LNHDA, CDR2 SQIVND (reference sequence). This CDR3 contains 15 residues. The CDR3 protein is CASSILGSGANVLTF. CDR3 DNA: TGTGCCAGTAGTATATTAGGGAGTGGGGCCAACGTCCTGACTTTC. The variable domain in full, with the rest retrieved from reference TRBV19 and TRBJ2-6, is DGGITQSPKYLFRKEGQNVTLSCEQNLNHDAMYWYRQDPGQGLRLIYYSQIVNDFQKGDIAEGYSVSREKKESFPLTVTSAQKNPTAFYLCASSILGSGANVLTFGAGSRLTVL.

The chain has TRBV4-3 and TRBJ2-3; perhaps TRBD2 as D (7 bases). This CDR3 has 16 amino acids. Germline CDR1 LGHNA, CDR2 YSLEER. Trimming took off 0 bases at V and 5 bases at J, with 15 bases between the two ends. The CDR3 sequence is CASSQDRRGGQDTQYF. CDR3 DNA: TGCGCCAGCAGCCAAGATAGGAGGGGGGGCCAAGATACGCAGTATTTT.

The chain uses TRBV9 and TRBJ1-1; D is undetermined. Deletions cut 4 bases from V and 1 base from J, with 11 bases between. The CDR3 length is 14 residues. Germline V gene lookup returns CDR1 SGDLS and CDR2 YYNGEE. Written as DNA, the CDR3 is TGTGCCAGCAGCCCTCAAACAGCGAACACTGAAGCTTTCTTT. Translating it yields CASSPQTANTEAFF.

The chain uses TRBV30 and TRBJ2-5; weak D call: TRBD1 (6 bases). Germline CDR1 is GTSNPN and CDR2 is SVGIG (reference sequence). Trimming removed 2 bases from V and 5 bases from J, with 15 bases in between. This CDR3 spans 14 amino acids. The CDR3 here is CAWSTGSSAETQYF. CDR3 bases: TGTGCCTGGAGTACAGGGTCCTCGGCTGAGACCCAGTACTTC.

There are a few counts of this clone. The CDR3 DNA reads TGTGCCAGTAGTATGGGGGACAGGCGGGTCACTGAAGCTTTCTTT. This translates into CASSMGDRRVTEAFF. The rearrangement uses TRBV19 and TRBJ1-1; 8 bases are a match to TRBD1. Germline V lookup: CDR1 LNHDA, CDR2 SQIVND (reference sequence). The CDR3 totals 15 residues. With V trimmed by 3 bases and J by 4 bases, 7 bases remained unmatched.